The 19 T cell receptor beta chains below come from one sample, sequenced in a study of blood T cell repertoires in COVID-19. TCRdb's table, derived via immunoSEQ multiplex PCR, lists solely in-frame clones and lacks some. The sample lists a few hundred thousand clones; 85% were seen once. Sequenced sample: PBMCs or T cells enriched from blood (not recorded which). The receptors originated from a woman between 45 and 65 years old who had recovered from COVID-19.

V and J are TRBV12-5 and TRBJ2-7, with TRBD2 matching over 11 bases. Unmatched junction bases numbered 9, after V lost 6 bases and J lost 5 bases. The CDR3 spans 15 residues. From germline, CDR1 is LGHNT and CDR2 FRNRAP. The CDR3 loop reads CASGSASGRIDEQYF. As DNA, the CDR3 is TGTGCTAGTGGCTCAGCTAGCGGGAGGATCGACGAGCAGTACTTC. Full variable domain (outside the CDR3, taken from reference TRBV12-5 and TRBJ2-7): DARVTQTPRHKVTEMGQEVTMRCQPILGHNTVFWYRQTMMQGLELLAYFRNRAPLDDSGMPKDRFSAEMPDATLATLKIQPSEPRDSAVYFCASGSASGRIDEQYFGPGTRLTVT.

V is TRBV6-6 and J is TRBJ1-2, with D perhaps TRBD1 (5 bases). The V gene's germline CDR1 is MNHNY and CDR2 SVGAGI (reference sequence). Trimming stripped 2 bases from V and 5 bases from J, with 12 bases between. The CDR3 has 14 residues. This CDR3 reads CASSYEVRVYGYTF. CDR3 sequence (DNA): TGTGCCAGCAGTTACGAAGTCAGGGTTTATGGCTACACCTTC.

V usage is TRBV5-4 and J usage is TRBJ1-1; D possibly corresponds to TRBD1 (5 bases). The CDR3 runs to 15 residues. From germline, CDR1 is SGHNT and CDR2 YYREEE (reference sequence). V lost 1 base and J 4 bases, leaving 14 bases between the germline ends. The CDR3 bases are TGTGCCAGCAGCTTGTTACGTAAAGGGGCCACTGAAGCTTTCTTT. Translation: CASSLLRKGATEAFF. Variable domain in full (rest from reference TRBV5-4 and TRBJ1-1): ETGVTQSPTHLIKTRGQQVTLRCSSQSGHNTVSWYQQALGQGPQFIFQYYREEENGRGNFPPRFSGLQFPNYSSELNVNALELDDSALYLCASSLLRKGATEAFFGQGTRLTVV.

This clone was detected only once. The CDR3 DNA is TGCGCCAGCAGTGGTCGCCGGGACAGCAGCAATCAGCCCCAGCATTTT. Translation gives CASSGRRDSSNQPQHF. V gene TRBV10-2 combines with J gene TRBJ1-5; 7 bases fit TRBD1. The V gene's germline CDR1 is WSHSY and CDR2 SAAADI. The J segment lost 1 base and the V segment lost 4 bases, leaving 7 bases of the junction unmatched. CDR3 length equals 16 residues.

J is TRBJ1-1 and V is TRBV7-9; no definite D call. The V gene's germline CDR1 is SEHNR and CDR2 FQNEAQ (reference sequence). Trimming took off 2 bases at V and 1 base at J, with 5 bases between the two ends. The CDR3 spans 13 residues. Written as DNA, the CDR3 is TGTGCCAGCAGCTTAAACGGGAACACTGAAGCTTTCTTT. Translation: CASSLNGNTEAFF.

V is TRBV18 and J is TRBJ1-2; TRBD1 might be the D (6 bases). This CDR3 has 15 residues. V shed 5 bases and J shed 2 bases, with 15 bases lying between them. From germline, CDR1 is KGHSH and CDR2 LQKENI. In DNA form, the CDR3 reads TGTGCCAGCTCATCTCAGGGGTTGGTAAACTATGGCTACACCTTC. Its translation: CASSSQGLVNYGYTF.

The chain combines TRBV19 with TRBJ2-7, with D maybe TRBD1 (5 bases). Looked up from germline, CDR1 is LNHDA and CDR2 is SQIVND (reference sequence). This CDR3 region has 13 residues. Trimming cost V 4 bases and J 2 bases, with 9 bases left between them. CDR3 protein: CASSTTVTYEQYF. In DNA form, the CDR3 reads TGTGCCAGTAGTACGACAGTAACCTACGAGCAGTACTTC.

V is TRBV10-3 and J is TRBJ2-5; 9 nucleotides align to TRBD1. This CDR3 contains 16 residues. The ends lost 2 bases at V and 5 bases at J; junction bases unmatched: 9. Germline V gene sequence: CDR1 ENHRY, CDR2 SYGVKD. The CDR3 bases are TGTGCCATCAGTGAGCCACCCGGACAGGGGTACGAGACCCAGTACTTC. Protein product: CAISEPPGQGYETQYF.

The V gene is TRBV19, the J gene TRBJ1-5, with D perhaps matching TRBD1 (5 bases). The CDR3 has 15 amino acids. The germline V and J ends were trimmed by 1 base and 6 bases, with 13 bases remaining between them. Germline values: CDR1 LNHDA, CDR2 SQIVND (reference sequence). The CDR3: CASSIGRGQGQPQHF. The CDR3 DNA is TGTGCCAGTAGTATAGGGAGGGGCCAAGGTCAGCCCCAGCATTTT. Complete variable domain (other parts from reference TRBV19 and TRBJ1-5): DGGITQSPKYLFRKEGQNVTLSCEQNLNHDAMYWYRQDPGQGLRLIYYSQIVNDFQKGDIAEGYSVSREKKESFPLTVTSAQKNPTAFYLCASSIGRGQGQPQHFGDGTRLSIL.

The J gene is TRBJ2-1, the V gene TRBV5-4; 14 bases align to TRBD2. From germline, CDR1 is SGHNT and CDR2 YYREEE (reference sequence). The trim removed 5 bases at V and 4 bases at J, leaving 8 bases unmatched. The CDR3 length is 17 residues. Here the CDR3 reads CASRQGLAGGSYNEQFF. The DNA of the CDR3 is TGTGCCAGCAGACAAGGACTAGCGGGAGGTAGTTACAATGAGCAGTTCTTC.

V usage is TRBV5-5 and J usage is TRBJ2-3, with 10 nucleotides matching TRBD1. The germline CDR1 and CDR2 sequences are SGHKS and YYEKEE (reference sequence). The length of the CDR3 is 16 residues. Trimming at V came to 4 bases and at J to 1 base, leaving 6 bases not matched to a gene. The CDR3 region is CASSPRQGAGTDTQYF. For the CDR3, the DNA is TGTGCCAGCAGCCCCCGACAGGGGGCCGGCACAGATACGCAGTATTTT.

The chain is built from TRBV14 and TRBJ1-3; no definite D call. V was cut by 5 bases and J by 0 bases, with 11 bases left in between. Germline values: CDR1 SGHDN, CDR2 FVKESK. CDR3 length equals 15 residues. This CDR3 reads CASSFRGSSGNTIYF. The CDR3 DNA reads TGTGCCAGCAGCTTCCGGGGTAGCTCTGGAAACACCATATATTTT.

The chain uses TRBV18 and TRBJ2-3, with D possibly matching TRBD2 (6 bases). Germline values: CDR1 KGHSH, CDR2 LQKENI. The V end was cut by 0 bases, the J end by 3 bases, with 10 bases between. The CDR3 consists of 15 residues. As DNA, the CDR3 is TGTGCCAGCTCACCACCGAATCTAGCGACAGATACGCAGTATTTT. It specifies CASSPPNLATDTQYF. The entire variable domain, with the rest obtained from reference TRBV18 and TRBJ2-3, is as follows: NAGVMQNPRHLVRRRGQEARLRCSPMKGHSHVYWYRQLPEEGLKFMVYLQKENIIDESGMPKERFSAEFPKEGPSILRIQQVVRGDSAAYFCASSPPNLATDTQYFGPGTRLTVL.

The sample holds a few counts of this clone. V gene TRBV5-6 combines with J gene TRBJ2-3; D may be TRBD1 (6 bases). V lost 4 bases and J 1 base, leaving 7 bases between the germline ends. This CDR3 contains 13 residues. Looked up from germline, CDR1 is SGHDT and CDR2 is YYEEEE. The DNA of the CDR3 is TGTGCCAGCAGCAGGACAGGCACAGATACGCAGTATTTT. This encodes CASSRTGTDTQYF.

The chain uses TRBV11-1 and TRBJ2-3, with 8 bases fitting TRBD1. Germline V gene data show CDR1 as SGHAT and CDR2 as FQDESV (reference sequence). Trimming cost V 5 bases and J 2 bases; bases outside gene matches: 9. This CDR3 contains 16 residues. The DNA for the CDR3 is TGTGCCAGCAGCCCCACCCGGGACAGGTCCACAGATACGCAGTATTTT. Translated: CASSPTRDRSTDTQYF.

The chain couples TRBV16 to TRBJ1-6; 7 bases are a match to TRBD1. CDR3 size: 13 residues. V was pared by 4 bases and J by 11 bases, with 5 bases of the junction left unmatched. Germline CDR1 reads KGHSY; CDR2 reads FQNENV. The CDR3 DNA follows: TGTGCCAGCAGCCTCGACAGGGCTGCACCCCTCCACTTT. Residues: CASSLDRAAPLHF.

The rearrangement joins TRBV3-1 (or the pseudogene TRBV3-2) to TRBJ1-2, with 7 bases that match TRBD1. The CDR3 spans 15 residues. V was clipped by 4 bases and J by 4 bases; unmatched bases: 9. Germline V lookup: CDR1 LGHDT, CDR2 YNNKEL (reference sequence). The chain's CDR3 is CASSRNRGGGYGYTF. CDR3 coding DNA: TGTGCCAGCAGCCGTAACAGGGGCGGCGGCTATGGCTACACCTTC.

A remark on this clone: At the DNA level, this CDR3 is encoded by other sequences in the same sample as well. The chain combines TRBV5-1 with TRBJ1-5; D possibly corresponds to TRBD1 (5 bases). Germline lookup yields CDR1 SGHRS and CDR2 YFSETQ. Trimming left V 3 bases short and J 4 bases short, with 11 bases between. The CDR3 is 14 amino acids. CDR3 DNA sequence: TGCGCCAGCAGCTCCACAGGAGGGAATCAGCCCCAGCATTTT. Its protein is CASSSTGGNQPQHF.

V gene TRBV7-8 combines with J gene TRBJ2-3; D is uncertain. Per germline, CDR1 SGHVS and CDR2 FQNEAQ. Trimming took off 5 bases at V and 1 base at J, with 13 bases between the two ends. CDR3 size: 15 residues. In DNA form, the CDR3 reads TGTGCCAGCAGCCATCCAAGAGAGGGCACAGATACGCAGTATTTT. The encoded protein is CASSHPREGTDTQYF.